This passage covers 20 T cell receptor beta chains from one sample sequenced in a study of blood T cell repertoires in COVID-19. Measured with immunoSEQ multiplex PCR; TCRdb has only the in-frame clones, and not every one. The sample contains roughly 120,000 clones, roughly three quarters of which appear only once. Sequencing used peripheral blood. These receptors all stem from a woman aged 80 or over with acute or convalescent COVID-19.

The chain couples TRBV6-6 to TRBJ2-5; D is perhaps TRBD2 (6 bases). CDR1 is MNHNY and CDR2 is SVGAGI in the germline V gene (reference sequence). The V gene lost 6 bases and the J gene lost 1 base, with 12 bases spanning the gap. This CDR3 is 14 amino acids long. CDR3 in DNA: TGTGCCAGCAGCCCATGGGACTCCCAAGAGACCCAGTACTTC. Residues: CASSPWDSQETQYF.

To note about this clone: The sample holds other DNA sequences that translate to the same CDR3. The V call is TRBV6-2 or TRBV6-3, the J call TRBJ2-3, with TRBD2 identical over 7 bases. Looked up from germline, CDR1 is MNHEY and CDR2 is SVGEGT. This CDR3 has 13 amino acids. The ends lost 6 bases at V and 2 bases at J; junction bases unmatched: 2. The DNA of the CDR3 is TGTGCCAGCAGCCGGGACTACACAGATACGCAGTATTTT. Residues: CASSRDYTDTQYF.

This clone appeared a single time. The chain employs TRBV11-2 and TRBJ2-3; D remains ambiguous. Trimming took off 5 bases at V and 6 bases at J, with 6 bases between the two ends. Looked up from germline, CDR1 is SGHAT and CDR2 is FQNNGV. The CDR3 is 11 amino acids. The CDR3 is CASSPIDTQYF. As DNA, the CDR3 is TGTGCCAGCAGCCCCATCGATACGCAGTATTTT.

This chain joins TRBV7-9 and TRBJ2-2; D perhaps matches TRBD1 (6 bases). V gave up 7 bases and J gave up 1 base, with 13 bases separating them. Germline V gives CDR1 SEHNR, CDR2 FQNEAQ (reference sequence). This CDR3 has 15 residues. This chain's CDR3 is CASMVLQGNTGELFF. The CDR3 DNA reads TGTGCCAGCATGGTGTTACAGGGGAACACCGGGGAGCTGTTTTTT. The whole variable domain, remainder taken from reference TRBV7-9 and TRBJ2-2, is DTGVSQNPRHKITKRGQNVTFRCDPISEHNRLYWYRQTLGQGPEFLTYFQNEAQLEKSRLLSDRFSAERPKGSFSTLEIQRTEQGDSAMYLCASMVLQGNTGELFFGEGSRLTVL.

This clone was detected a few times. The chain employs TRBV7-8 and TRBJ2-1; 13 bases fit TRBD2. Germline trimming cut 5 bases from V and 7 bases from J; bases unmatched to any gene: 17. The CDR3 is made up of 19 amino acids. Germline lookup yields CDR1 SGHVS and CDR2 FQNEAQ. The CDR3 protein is CASSRYPGLAGASVNEQFF. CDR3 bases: TGTGCCAGCAGCCGCTACCCAGGACTAGCGGGAGCAAGTGTGAATGAGCAGTTCTTC.

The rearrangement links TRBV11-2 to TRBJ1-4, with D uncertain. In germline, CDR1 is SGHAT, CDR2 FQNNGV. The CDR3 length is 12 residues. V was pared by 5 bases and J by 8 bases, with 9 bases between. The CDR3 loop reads CASSLAGEKLFF. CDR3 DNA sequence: TGTGCCAGCAGCCTAGCGGGGGAAAAACTGTTTTTT.

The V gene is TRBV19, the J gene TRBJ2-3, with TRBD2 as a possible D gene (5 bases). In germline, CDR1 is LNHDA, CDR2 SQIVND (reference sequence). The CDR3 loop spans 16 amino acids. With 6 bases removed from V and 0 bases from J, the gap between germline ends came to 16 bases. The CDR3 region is CASRSAGIASTDTQYF. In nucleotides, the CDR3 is TGTGCCAGTAGATCGGCGGGCATAGCTAGCACAGATACGCAGTATTTT.

DNA of the CDR3: TGTGCCTGGACTACAAACAGACAGGGAGATTCACCCCTCCACTTT. Translation: CAWTTNRQGDSPLHF. This chain uses TRBV30 with TRBJ1-6, with TRBD1 identical over 7 bases. Trimming took 4 bases from V and 8 from J; bases not matched to a gene: 11. The germline V gene encodes CDR1 GTSNPN and CDR2 SVGIG (reference sequence). The CDR3 has 15 residues.

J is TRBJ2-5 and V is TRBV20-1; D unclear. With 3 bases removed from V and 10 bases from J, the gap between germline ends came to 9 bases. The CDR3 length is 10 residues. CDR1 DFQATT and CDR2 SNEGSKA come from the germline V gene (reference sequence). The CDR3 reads CSASPMHQYF. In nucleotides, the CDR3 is TGCAGTGCTAGCCCTATGCACCAGTACTTC.

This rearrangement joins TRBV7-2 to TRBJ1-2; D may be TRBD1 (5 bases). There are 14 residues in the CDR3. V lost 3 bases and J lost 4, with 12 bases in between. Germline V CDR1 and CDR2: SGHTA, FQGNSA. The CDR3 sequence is CASSFDRQSYGYTF. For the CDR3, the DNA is TGTGCCAGCAGCTTTGACAGACAGTCCTATGGCTACACCTTC.

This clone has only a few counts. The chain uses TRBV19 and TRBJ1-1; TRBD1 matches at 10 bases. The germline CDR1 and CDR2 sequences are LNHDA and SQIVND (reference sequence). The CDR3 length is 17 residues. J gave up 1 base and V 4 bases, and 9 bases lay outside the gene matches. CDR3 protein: CASSRRADRGPNTEAFF. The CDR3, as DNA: TGTGCCAGTAGTAGGAGAGCCGACAGGGGGCCGAACACTGAAGCTTTCTTT.

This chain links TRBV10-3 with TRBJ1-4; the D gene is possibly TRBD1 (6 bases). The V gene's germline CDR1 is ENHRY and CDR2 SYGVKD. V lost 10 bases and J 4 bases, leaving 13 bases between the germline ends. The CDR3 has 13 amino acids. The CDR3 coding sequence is TGTGCCAGCCACAGGGATCTTAATGAAAAACTGTTTTTT. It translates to CASHRDLNEKLFF.

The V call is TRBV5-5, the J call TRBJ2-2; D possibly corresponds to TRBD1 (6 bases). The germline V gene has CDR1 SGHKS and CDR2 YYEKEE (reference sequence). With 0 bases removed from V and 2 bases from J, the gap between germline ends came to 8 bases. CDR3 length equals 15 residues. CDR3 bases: TGTGCCAGCAGCTTGGGGACAGCCAACACCGGGGAGCTGTTTTTT. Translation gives CASSLGTANTGELFF.

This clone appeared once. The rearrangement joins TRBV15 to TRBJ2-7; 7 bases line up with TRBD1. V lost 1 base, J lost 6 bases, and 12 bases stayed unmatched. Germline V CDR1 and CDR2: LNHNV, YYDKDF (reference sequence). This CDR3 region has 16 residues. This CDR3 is CATSRAAARGSGEQYF. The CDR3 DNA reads TGTGCCACCAGCAGAGCGGCCGCCAGGGGGTCGGGCGAGCAGTACTTC.

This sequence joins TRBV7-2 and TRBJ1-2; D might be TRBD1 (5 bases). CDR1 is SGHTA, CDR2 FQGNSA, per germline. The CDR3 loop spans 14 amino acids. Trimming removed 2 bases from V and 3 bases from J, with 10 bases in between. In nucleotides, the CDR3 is TGTGCCAGCAGCTTAAACAGGTTATACTATGGCTACACCTTC. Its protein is CASSLNRLYYGYTF.

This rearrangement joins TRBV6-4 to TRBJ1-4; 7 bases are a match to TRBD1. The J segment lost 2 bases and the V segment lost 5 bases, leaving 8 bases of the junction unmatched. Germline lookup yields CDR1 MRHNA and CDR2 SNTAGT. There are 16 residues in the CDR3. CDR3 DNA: TGTGCCAGCAGTCGACAGGGATGGTCGACTAATGAAAAACTGTTTTTT. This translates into CASSRQGWSTNEKLFF.

CDR3 residues: CASSSLPPGQEAFF. The CDR3 bases are TGTGCCAGCAGTTCCCTTCCCCCGGGACAGGAGGCCTTCTTC. The chain combines TRBV27 with TRBJ2-1; 8 nucleotides align to TRBD1. J lost 16 bases, V lost 4 bases, and 15 bases had no gene match. This CDR3 contains 14 residues. Looked up from germline, CDR1 is MNHEY and CDR2 is SMNVEV (reference sequence).

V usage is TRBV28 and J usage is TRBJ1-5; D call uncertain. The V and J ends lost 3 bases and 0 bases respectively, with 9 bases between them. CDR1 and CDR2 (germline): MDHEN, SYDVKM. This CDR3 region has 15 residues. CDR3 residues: CASSFFTYSNQPQHF. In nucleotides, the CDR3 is TGTGCCAGCAGTTTCTTCACTTATAGCAATCAGCCCCAGCATTTT.

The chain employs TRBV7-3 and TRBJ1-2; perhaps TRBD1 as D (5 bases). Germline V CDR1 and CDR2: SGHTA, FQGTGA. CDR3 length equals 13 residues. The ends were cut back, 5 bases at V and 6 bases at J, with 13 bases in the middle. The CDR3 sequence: CASSPTTGDGYTF. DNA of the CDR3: TGTGCCAGCAGCCCTACAACAGGCGATGGCTACACCTTC. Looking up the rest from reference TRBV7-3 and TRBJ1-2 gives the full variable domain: GAGVSQTPSNKVTEKGKYVELRCDPISGHTALYWYRQSLGQGPEFLIYFQGTGAADDSGLPNDRFFAVRPEGSVSTLKIQRTERGDSAVYLCASSPTTGDGYTFGSGTRLTVV.

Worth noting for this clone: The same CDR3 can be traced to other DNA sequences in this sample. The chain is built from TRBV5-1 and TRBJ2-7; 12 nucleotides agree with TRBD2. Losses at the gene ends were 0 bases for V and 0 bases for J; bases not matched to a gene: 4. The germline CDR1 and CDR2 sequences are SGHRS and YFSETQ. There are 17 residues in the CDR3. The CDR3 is CASSLGLAGGSSYEQYF. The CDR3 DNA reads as TGCGCCAGCAGCTTGGGGCTAGCGGGAGGGAGCTCCTACGAGCAGTACTTC. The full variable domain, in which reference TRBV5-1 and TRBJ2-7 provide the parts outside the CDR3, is KAGVTQTPRYLIKTRGQQVTLSCSPISGHRSVSWYQQTPGQGLQFLFEYFSETQRNKGNFPGRFSGRQFSNSRSEMNVSTLELGDSALYLCASSLGLAGGSSYEQYFGPGTRLTVT.